The 28 T cell receptor beta chains reported below all come from one sample, sequenced in a study of T-cell reconstitution after alpha-beta-depleted transplantation in children. Researchers prepared the TCRbeta library using unique molecular identifiers, the study reports. TCRdb used MiXCR to reprocess the PCR reads, holding one entry per CDR3 protein. The sample holds a few hundred thousand distinct CDR3 sequences, roughly 18% seen once. The sequencing here drew on PBMCs from the stem cell graft donor, taken from the stem cell graft. The origin of the receptors is a human donor who donated a stem cell graft to a child with acute lymphoblastic leukemia.

This clonotype was recorded a few times. The rearrangement joins TRBV20-1 to TRBJ2-1; 9 bases match TRBD2. Germline trimming cut 2 bases from V and 10 bases from J; bases unmatched to any gene: 12. CDR3 length: 15 amino acids. Looked up from germline, CDR1 is DFQATT and CDR2 is SNEGSKA (reference sequence). In DNA form, the CDR3 reads TGCAGTGCTAGAAGGATAGCGGGAGTTATTGGAGAGCAGTTCTTC. The encoded protein is CSARRIAGVIGEQFF.

There are many counts of this clonotype. This rearrangement joins TRBV12-3 or TRBV12-4 to TRBJ1-4; unclear D gene. With 4 bases removed from V and 5 bases from J, the gap between germline ends came to 2 bases. The CDR3 extends over 11 amino acids. CDR3 amino acids: CASSSNEKLFF. The DNA of the CDR3 is TGTGCCAGCAGTTCCAATGAAAAACTGTTTTTT.

This chain links TRBV12-3 or TRBV12-4 with TRBJ2-1, with D unclear. Trimming removed 1 base at V and 8 bases at J, with 9 bases between. This CDR3 has 13 residues. CDR3 coding DNA: TGTGCCAGCAGTTTAGTCGGCGGACATGAGCAGTTCTTC. It codes for CASSLVGGHEQFF.

This clonotype was seen more than once but under ten times. The rearrangement joins TRBV5-1 to TRBJ2-7, with D possibly being TRBD1 (6 bases). V lost 4 bases and J lost 4, with 15 bases in between. Looked up from germline, CDR1 is SGHRS and CDR2 is YFSETQ. The CDR3 has 14 amino acids. As DNA, the CDR3 is TGCGCCAGCAGCGGCGACAGGACCTATTACGAGCAGTACTTC. Translating it yields CASSGDRTYYEQYF. The variable domain in full, completed from reference TRBV5-1 and TRBJ2-7, reads KAGVTQTPRYLIKTRGQQVTLSCSPISGHRSVSWYQQTPGQGLQFLFEYFSETQRNKGNFPGRFSGRQFSNSRSEMNVSTLELGDSALYLCASSGDRTYYEQYFGPGTRLTVT.

This chain joins TRBV11-2 and TRBJ2-4; D might be TRBD1 (6 bases). Trimming stripped 5 bases from V and 0 bases from J, with 14 bases between. CDR1 is SGHAT, CDR2 FQNNGV, per germline. There are 16 residues in the CDR3. The CDR3: CASSHGQWLAKNIQYF. Written as DNA, the CDR3 is TGTGCCAGCAGCCACGGACAGTGGCTAGCCAAAAACATTCAGTACTTC. The whole variable domain, filled in from reference TRBV11-2 and TRBJ2-4, reads EAGVAQSPRYKIIEKRQSVAFWCNPISGHATLYWYQQILGQGPKLLIQFQNNGVVDDSQLPKDRFSAERLKGVDSTLKIQPAKLEDSAVYLCASSHGQWLAKNIQYFGAGTRLSVL.

This clonotype occurred a few times. The CDR3 loop is CSVVSGLNTGELFF. CDR3 DNA sequence: TGCAGCGTCGTAAGTGGGTTGAACACCGGGGAGCTGTTTTTT. The gene calls are TRBV29-1 and TRBJ2-2; D gene uncertain. Germline loops: CDR1 SQVTM, CDR2 ANQGSEA. This CDR3 is built from 14 residues. V lost 6 bases and J lost 1, with 12 bases in between.

The V call is TRBV7-2, the J call TRBJ2-7, with D unresolved. The CDR3 loop spans 13 amino acids. With 0 bases removed from V and 7 bases from J, the gap between germline ends came to 10 bases. Looked up from germline, CDR1 is SGHTA and CDR2 is FQGNSA. Written as DNA, the CDR3 is TGTGCCAGCAGCTTAGCGCCGGGCCGTGAGCAGTACTTC. Protein product: CASSLAPGREQYF.

This clonotype was seen a few times. The chain uses TRBV11-2 and TRBJ1-3, with no clear D. Trimming shortened V by 4 bases and J by 1 base, and 5 bases separated the two germline ends. Germline V gene data show CDR1 as SGHAT and CDR2 as FQNNGV. The CDR3 is made up of 13 amino acids. The CDR3 reads CASSSLSGNTIYF. CDR3 DNA: TGTGCCAGCAGCTCCCTATCTGGAAACACCATATATTTT.

The V and J genes are TRBV5-1 and TRBJ2-7; 8 bases line up with TRBD2. Trimming cost V 1 base and J 1 base; bases outside gene matches: 10. Germline lookup yields CDR1 SGHRS and CDR2 YFSETQ. This CDR3 has 17 amino acids. As DNA, the CDR3 is TGCGCCAGCAGCTTGATTTGGGAGCGGGAGCCATCCTACGAGCAGTACTTC. Translating it yields CASSLIWEREPSYEQYF.

This clonotype has more than one count but fewer than ten. The V gene is TRBV5-1, the J gene TRBJ2-3; no clear D. Germline V gene data show CDR1 as SGHRS and CDR2 as YFSETQ. This CDR3 has 15 residues. The V end was cut by 4 bases, the J end by 1 base, with 13 bases between. This CDR3 reads CASSTDPVGTDTQYF. Here the CDR3 DNA reads TGCGCCAGCAGCACTGACCCTGTTGGCACAGATACGCAGTATTTT.

The gene calls are TRBV10-2 and TRBJ1-1; 8 bases agree with TRBD1. CDR1 is WSHSY and CDR2 is SAAADI in the germline V gene. The CDR3 has 13 amino acids. Trimming cost V 7 bases and J 2 bases; bases outside gene matches: 3. CDR3 protein: CASISGGNTEAFF. The DNA for the CDR3 is TGCGCCAGCATATCAGGGGGCAACACTGAAGCTTTCTTT.

CDR3 nucleotide sequence: TGTGCCAGCGCTCAAGGCGGGAGTTACAATGAGCAGTTCTTC. Encoded protein: CASAQGGSYNEQFF. This sequence joins TRBV27 and TRBJ2-1, with 7 nucleotides matching TRBD2. V lost 8 bases to trimming and J lost 4 bases; unmatched junction nucleotides: 8. Germline V gene lookup returns CDR1 MNHEY and CDR2 SMNVEV (reference sequence). This CDR3 spans 14 amino acids.

This clonotype was detected a few times. The V call is TRBV5-6, the J call TRBJ1-2; D ambiguous. The CDR3 extends over 16 amino acids. Germline values: CDR1 SGHDT, CDR2 YYEEEE. The V and J ends lost 0 bases and 1 base respectively, with 13 bases between them. The CDR3 DNA sequence: TGTGCCAGCAGCTTGGGACCCCGGGTGCATAACTATGGCTACACCTTC. Amino acid sequence: CASSLGPRVHNYGYTF.

The rearrangement joins TRBV10-2 to TRBJ2-7; D ambiguous. CDR1 and CDR2 (germline): WSHSY, SAAADI. This CDR3 has 13 amino acids. The V end lost 4 bases, the J end lost 5 bases, and 12 bases lay between the germline ends. For the CDR3, the DNA is TGCGCCAGCAGTGGGCCCCCGAGGAACGAGCAGTACTTC. Translated: CASSGPPRNEQYF.

The rearrangement joins TRBV5-1 to TRBJ2-3, with D possibly being TRBD1 (6 bases). With 6 bases removed from V and 0 bases from J, the gap between germline ends came to 14 bases. CDR3 length: 15 residues. Germline CDR1 is SGHRS and CDR2 is YFSETQ. CDR3 region: CASKAGAPSTDTQYF. CDR3 in DNA: TGCGCCAGCAAGGCAGGGGCCCCAAGCACAGATACGCAGTATTTT.

The rearrangement links TRBV5-1 to TRBJ2-1; the D gene is possibly TRBD1 (6 bases). The CDR3 has 15 residues. Germline lookup yields CDR1 SGHRS and CDR2 YFSETQ. The V and J ends lost 2 bases and 0 bases respectively, with 9 bases between them. The CDR3 here is CASSLTGISYNEQFF. The CDR3 DNA is TGCGCCAGCAGCTTAACAGGGATCTCCTACAATGAGCAGTTCTTC.

There are a few counts of this clonotype. This chain connects TRBV11-2 to TRBJ2-3, with D possibly called TRBD1 or TRBD2 (5 bases each). CDR1 SGHAT and CDR2 FQNNGV come from the germline V gene. V gave up 3 bases and J gave up 0 bases, with 7 bases separating them. The CDR3 loop spans 14 amino acids. CDR3 region: CASSFGDSTDTQYF. The DNA for the CDR3 is TGTGCCAGCAGCTTTGGGGACAGCACAGATACGCAGTATTTT.

V and J are TRBV5-1 and TRBJ2-6; TRBD2 matches at 7 bases. The CDR3 totals 16 residues. The V gene's germline CDR1 is SGHRS and CDR2 YFSETQ. V gave up 2 bases and J gave up 4 bases; unmatched junction bases: 6. The CDR3, as DNA: TGCGCCAGCAGCTTTGCAGCGGGATCCGGGGCCAACGTCCTGACTTTC. Its protein is CASSFAAGSGANVLTF.

This clonotype was observed a handful of times. The chain uses TRBV5-1 and TRBJ2-7; D remains ambiguous. The length of the CDR3 is 15 residues. From germline, CDR1 is SGHRS and CDR2 YFSETQ. V was clipped by 3 bases and J by 0 bases, with 13 bases between them. CDR3 protein: CASSSGISLSYEQYF. For the CDR3, the DNA is TGCGCCAGCAGCTCGGGTATCTCCCTCTCCTACGAGCAGTACTTC.

This clonotype has more than one count but fewer than ten. V and J are TRBV5-1 and TRBJ1-1; no reliable D call. The CDR3 covers 15 residues. Trimming took 1 base from V and 10 from J, leaving 20 bases between them. Germline V gene lookup returns CDR1 SGHRS and CDR2 YFSETQ. The CDR3 loop reads CASSLSVQSGRRAFF. As DNA, the CDR3 is TGCGCCAGCAGCTTGTCGGTACAATCAGGTAGACGAGCTTTCTTT.

This sequence joins TRBV12-3 or TRBV12-4 and TRBJ2-3, with 8 nucleotides matching TRBD1. The junction had 12 bases not matched to a gene; V was cut back by 5 bases and J by 2 bases. The CDR3 contains 17 residues. CDR3 loop: CASSATGGSAITDTQYF. For the CDR3, the DNA is TGTGCCAGCAGTGCTACAGGGGGTAGCGCCATCACAGATACGCAGTATTTT.

This chain links TRBV20-1 with TRBJ1-2; D remains unclear. The CDR3 covers 16 residues. V lost 8 bases and J lost 4, with 26 bases in between. In germline, CDR1 is DFQATT, CDR2 SNEGSKA (reference sequence). The DNA of the CDR3 is TGCAGTACTTTTCCCCCCCAAACGGCCTTAGGCTATGGCTACACCTTC. Its translation: CSTFPPQTALGYGYTF.

In DNA form, the CDR3 reads TGTGCCAGTATCAGTGGAACTGAAGCTTTCTTT. Its protein is CASISGTEAFF. The chain uses TRBV19 and TRBJ1-1; D not certain. Trimming left V 7 bases short and J 5 bases short, with 8 bases between. Germline V gene lookup returns CDR1 LNHDA and CDR2 SQIVND (reference sequence). The CDR3 spans 11 residues.

A few counts support this clonotype. The rearrangement joins TRBV20-1 to TRBJ2-1; 9 nucleotides match TRBD2. The CDR3 extends over 13 amino acids. Germline V gene lookup returns CDR1 DFQATT and CDR2 SNEGSKA (reference sequence). After removal of 6 bases from V and 5 bases from J, the junction contained 5 bases not matched to a gene. CDR3 sequence: CSARLADHNEQFF. The CDR3 DNA is TGCAGTGCGCGACTAGCGGATCACAATGAGCAGTTCTTC.

J is TRBJ2-5 and V is TRBV9, with TRBD2 matching over 10 bases. Looked up from germline, CDR1 is SGDLS and CDR2 is YYNGEE. Germline trimming cut 5 bases from V and 5 bases from J; bases unmatched to any gene: 9. The CDR3 runs 15 residues. CDR3 region: CASRLGTSAWETQYF. The CDR3 nucleotides are TGTGCCAGCAGACTAGGGACTAGCGCTTGGGAGACCCAGTACTTC.

This clonotype was seen repeatedly, ten times or more. The chain employs TRBV10-3 and TRBJ2-1, with 11 positions matching TRBD1. The V segment lost 6 bases and the J segment 6 bases; nucleotides outside the gene matches: 4. In germline, CDR1 is ENHRY, CDR2 SYGVKD. CDR3 length: 14 amino acids. The DNA for the CDR3 is TGTGCCATCAGGGGACAGGGGGGAATCAATGAGCAGTTCTTC. The encoded protein is CAIRGQGGINEQFF.

This clonotype was picked up a small number of times. The genes are TRBV7-9 and TRBJ1-1; 8 bases match TRBD1. This CDR3 has 15 residues. The J segment lost 6 bases and the V segment lost 5 bases, leaving 11 bases of the junction unmatched. From germline, CDR1 is SEHNR and CDR2 FQNEAQ (reference sequence). The CDR3 loop is CASSPRTGTGAEAFF. In DNA form, the CDR3 reads TGTGCCAGCAGCCCAAGGACAGGGACAGGCGCTGAAGCTTTCTTT.

The chain employs TRBV7-6 and TRBJ1-4; 8 bases line up with TRBD1. The ends lost 5 bases at V and 10 bases at J; junction bases unmatched: 9. CDR3 size: 14 residues. In germline, CDR1 is SGHVS, CDR2 FNYEAQ. CDR3 nucleotide sequence: TGTGCCAGCAGCCAACAGGGGGTTGGGGGAAAACTGTTTTTT. Its translation is CASSQQGVGGKLFF.